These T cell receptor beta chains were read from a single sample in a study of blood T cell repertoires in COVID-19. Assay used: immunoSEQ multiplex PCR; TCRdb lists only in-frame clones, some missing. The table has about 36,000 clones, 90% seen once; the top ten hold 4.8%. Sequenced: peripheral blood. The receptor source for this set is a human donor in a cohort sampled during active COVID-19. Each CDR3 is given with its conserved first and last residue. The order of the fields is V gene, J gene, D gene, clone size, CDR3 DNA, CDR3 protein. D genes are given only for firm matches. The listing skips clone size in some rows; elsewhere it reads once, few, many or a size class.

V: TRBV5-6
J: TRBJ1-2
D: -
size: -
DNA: TGTGCCAGCAGCTTGGCCGGGACTATGGGTGGCTACACCTTC
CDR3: CASSLAGTMGGYTF

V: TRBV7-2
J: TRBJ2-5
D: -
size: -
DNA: TGTGCCAGCAGCTTAACGAGCCTAGCCGGAGAGACCCAGTACTTC
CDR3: CASSLTSLAGETQYF

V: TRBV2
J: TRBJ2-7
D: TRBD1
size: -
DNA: TGTGCCAGCAGAGCCGACAGGGTTAGCTCCTACGAGCAGTACTTC
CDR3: CASRADRVSSYEQYF

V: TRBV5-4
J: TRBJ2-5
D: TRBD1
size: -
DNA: TGTGCCAGCAGCGCACCCGGGACAGGGAGGGAGACCCAGTACTTC
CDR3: CASSAPGTGRETQYF

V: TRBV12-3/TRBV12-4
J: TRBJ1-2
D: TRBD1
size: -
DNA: TGTGCCAACAGTTTTGGGACAGTCTATGGCTACACCTTC
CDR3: CANSFGTVYGYTF

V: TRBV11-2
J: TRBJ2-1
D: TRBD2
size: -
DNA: TGTGCCAGCAGCTTTAGCGGGACTTCCTACAATGAGCAGTTCTTC
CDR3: CASSFSGTSYNEQFF

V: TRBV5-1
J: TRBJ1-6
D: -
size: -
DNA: TGCGCCAGCAGCTTGGCCGGGAATAATTCACCCCTCCACTTT
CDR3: CASSLAGNNSPLHF

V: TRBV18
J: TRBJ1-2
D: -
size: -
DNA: TGTGCCAGCTCACGTCAACCAGGTTATGGCTACACCTTC
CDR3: CASSRQPGYGYTF

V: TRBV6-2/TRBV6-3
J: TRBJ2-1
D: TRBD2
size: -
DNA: TGTGCCAGCAGTTACAACAGAGTCGAGCCAGCGGGAGTAGTCGATGAGCAGTTCTTC
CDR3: CASSYNRVEPAGVVDEQFF

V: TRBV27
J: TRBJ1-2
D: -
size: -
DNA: TGTGCCAGCAGTTTACTACCGTCCTATGGCTACACCTTC
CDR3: CASSLLPSYGYTF

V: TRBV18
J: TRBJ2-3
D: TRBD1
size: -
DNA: TGTGCCAGCTCACCACAGGGGGCCGGCACAGATACGCAGTATTTT
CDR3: CASSPQGAGTDTQYF

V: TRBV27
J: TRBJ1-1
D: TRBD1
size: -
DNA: TGTGCCAGCAGTTGGCGGGGCGCAGGGGGCACTGAAGCTTTCTTT
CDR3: CASSWRGAGGTEAFF

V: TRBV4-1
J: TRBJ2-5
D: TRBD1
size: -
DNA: TGCGCCAGCAGCCAAGCCGGGACAGGGGAAGAGACCCAGTACTTC
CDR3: CASSQAGTGEETQYF

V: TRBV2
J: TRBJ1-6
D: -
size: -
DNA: TGTGCCAGCAGCGCATCACAGGGCCTTCTCCACTTT
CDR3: CASSASQGLLHF

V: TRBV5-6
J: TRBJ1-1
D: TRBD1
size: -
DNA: TGTGCCAGCAGCTTTGACAGGGGGCGAAGGAACACTGAAGCTTTCTTT
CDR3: CASSFDRGRRNTEAFF

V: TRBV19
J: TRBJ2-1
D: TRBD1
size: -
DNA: TGTGCCAGTAGTATTCGGGACAGGGCCTACAATGAGCAGTTCTTC
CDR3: CASSIRDRAYNEQFF

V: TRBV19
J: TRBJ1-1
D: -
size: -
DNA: TGTGCCAGTACTATGACGGGGAACACTGAAGCTTTCTTT
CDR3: CASTMTGNTEAFF

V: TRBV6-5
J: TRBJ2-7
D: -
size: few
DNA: TGTGCCAGCAGTTACGGGAAATCACTAGTTTACGAGCAGTACTTC
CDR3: CASSYGKSLVYEQYF

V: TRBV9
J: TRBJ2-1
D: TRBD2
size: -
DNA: TGTGCCAGCAGCGGTCCCGGGACTAGCGGGAGGGCCATGGTCAATGAGCAGTTCTTC
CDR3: CASSGPGTSGRAMVNEQFF

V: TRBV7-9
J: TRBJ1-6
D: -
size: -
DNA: TGTGCCAGCAGCTACCAGGGGCCCTCACCCCTCCACTTT
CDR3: CASSYQGPSPLHF

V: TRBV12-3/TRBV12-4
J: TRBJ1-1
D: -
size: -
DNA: TGTGCCAGCAACCTCAGGGTGAACACTGAAGCTTTCTTT
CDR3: CASNLRVNTEAFF

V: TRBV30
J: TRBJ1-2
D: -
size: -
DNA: TGTGCCTGGAGTAGCTATCAGGAAGGCTACACCTTC
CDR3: CAWSSYQEGYTF

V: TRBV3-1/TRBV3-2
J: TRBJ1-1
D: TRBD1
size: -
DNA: TGTGCCAGCAGCGCCCGGGACAGATACACTGAAGCTTTCTTT
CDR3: CASSARDRYTEAFF